Each of the 26 T cell receptor beta chains below was sequenced from the same sample in a study of T cell changes during pregnancy in multiple sclerosis. The repertoire was sequenced with immunoSEQ multiplex PCR; TCRdb's copy has only in-frame clones and lacks some. The sample holds approximately 100,000 clones, roughly 92% seen once. Source: peripheral blood, taken after pregnancy. These receptors originate from a female donor with multiple sclerosis, enrolled in a pregnancy study.

The CDR3 reads CASSIARGSFEQYF. As DNA, the CDR3 is TGTGCCAGTAGTATTGCCAGGGGGAGTTTCGAGCAGTACTTC. The rearrangement joins TRBV19 to TRBJ2-7; 7 nucleotides agree with TRBD1. This CDR3 region has 14 residues. Trimming at V came to 3 bases and at J to 6 bases, leaving 8 bases not matched to a gene. Germline V CDR1 and CDR2: LNHDA, SQIVND (reference sequence).

The rearrangement joins TRBV28 to TRBJ2-6; 10 bases align to TRBD1. From germline, CDR1 is MDHEN and CDR2 SYDVKM. This CDR3 comprises 18 residues. Trimming removed 5 bases from V and 4 bases from J; junction bases left unmatched: 11. CDR3 protein: CASSPARDRGGGANVLTF. The CDR3 DNA reads TGTGCCAGCAGTCCAGCCCGGGACAGGGGAGGGGGGGCCAACGTCCTGACTTTC.

The chain links TRBV29-1 to TRBJ2-7; tentative D call: TRBD2 (6 bases). The CDR3 consists of 14 residues. V lost 4 bases to trimming and J lost 0 bases, with 13 bases between them. Germline loops: CDR1 SQVTM, CDR2 ANQGSEA. DNA of the CDR3: TGCAGCGTTGTTTGGGGAGGCGTCTCCTACGAGCAGTACTTC. Residues: CSVVWGGVSYEQYF.

The count of this clone is one. Written as DNA, the CDR3 is TGTGCCAGCAGTGAACAGGGCGGCACAGATACGCAGTATTTT. It specifies CASSEQGGTDTQYF. This chain joins TRBV6-4 and TRBJ2-3; weak D call: TRBD1 (6 bases). This CDR3 has 14 residues. Trimming shortened V by 3 bases and J by 1 base, and 8 bases separated the two germline ends. Germline CDR1 and CDR2: MRHNA and SNTAGT.

In DNA form, the CDR3 reads TGTGCCAGCAGCTTGCAGGGCAGGAACTCTGGGGCCAACGTCCTGACTTTC. This codes for CASSLQGRNSGANVLTF. This chain connects TRBV5-4 to TRBJ2-6; D perhaps matches TRBD1 (5 bases). This CDR3 has 17 residues. Germline loops: CDR1 SGHNT, CDR2 YYREEE (reference sequence). The V end was cut by 1 base, the J end by 0 bases, with 11 bases between.

The V gene is TRBV7-3, the J gene TRBJ2-7, with TRBD2 identical over 13 bases. The germline CDR1 and CDR2 sequences are SGHTA and FQGTGA. The CDR3 is made up of 14 amino acids. J lost 6 bases, V lost 5 bases, and 4 bases had no gene match. Here the CDR3 reads CASSTGLAGAEQYF. The CDR3 DNA sequence: TGTGCCAGCAGCACAGGACTAGCGGGAGCCGAGCAGTACTTC.

The V and J genes are TRBV4-2 and TRBJ2-1; TRBD2 agrees at 9 bases. CDR3 length: 17 residues. The V gene end was trimmed by 0 bases and the J gene end by 5 bases; junction bases not matched to a gene: 8. CDR1 LGHNA and CDR2 YNFKEQ come from the germline V gene. CDR3 DNA: TGTGCCAGCAGCCAAGATAGGCTAGCGGGGAGCAACAATGAGCAGTTCTTC. Translating gives CASSQDRLAGSNNEQFF.

This clone was recorded only once. DNA for the CDR3: TGTGCCAGCAGCCCGGGCCCACTCGGACTCCTCGAGCAGTACTTC. Translation gives CASSPGPLGLLEQYF. The chain joins TRBV11-2 to TRBJ2-7; possibly TRBD2 for D (5 bases). The CDR3 runs to 15 residues. Deletions cut 5 bases from V and 6 bases from J, with 20 bases between. The germline gives CDR1 SGHAT, CDR2 FQNNGV.

The V gene is TRBV19, the J gene TRBJ1-2, with D tentatively TRBD1 (5 bases). Per the germline V gene, CDR1 is LNHDA and CDR2 is SQIVND (reference sequence). CDR3 size: 15 residues. Trimming pared 4 bases from V and 5 bases from J, leaving 17 bases between. CDR3 residues: CASSTRGTGIYGYTF. In DNA form, the CDR3 reads TGTGCCAGTAGTACCCGGGGGACCGGGATTTATGGCTACACCTTC.

The chain combines TRBV4-2 with TRBJ2-7, with 7 nucleotides matching TRBD2. The CDR3 covers 16 residues. The V gene end was trimmed by 3 bases and the J gene end by 3 bases; junction bases not matched to a gene: 11. Germline V lookup: CDR1 LGHNA, CDR2 YNFKEQ. The CDR3 reads CASSQLGGEALYEQYF. In DNA form, the CDR3 reads TGTGCCAGCAGCCAGCTTGGGGGGGAGGCACTCTACGAGCAGTACTTC.

This clone showed up just once. The rearrangement uses TRBV30 and TRBJ1-4; D gene uncertain. CDR1 and CDR2 (germline): GTSNPN, SVGIG (reference sequence). The CDR3 consists of 15 residues. The V end lost 0 bases, the J end lost 8 bases, and 16 bases lay between the germline ends. The CDR3 nucleotides read TGTGCCTGGAGTGTAGGTGGCGGCGGTGGGGAAAAACTGTTTTTT. Translating gives CAWSVGGGGGEKLFF.

This clone was found once. The V call is TRBV19, the J call TRBJ1-6; D unresolved. Trimming left V 2 bases short and J 5 bases short, with 7 bases between. This CDR3 is 14 amino acids long. Per germline, CDR1 LNHDA and CDR2 SQIVND (reference sequence). The CDR3 here is CASSIIGDNSPLHF. The CDR3 region has the DNA TGTGCCAGTAGTATAATCGGGGATAATTCACCCCTCCACTTT.

The V and J genes are TRBV5-1 and TRBJ2-1, with 9 bases matching TRBD2. V shed 7 bases and J 7 bases; nucleotides not matched to a gene: 6. This CDR3 region has 13 residues. Germline values: CDR1 SGHRS, CDR2 YFSETQ. The CDR3 DNA is TGCGCCAGCGGGCGGGAGGGTACAAATGAGCAGTTCTTC. Protein product: CASGREGTNEQFF.

The DNA of the CDR3 is TGTGCCAGCAGCTTTACAGGGCGGGCTAAACGCAATGAGCAGTTCTTC. Its translation: CASSFTGRAKRNEQFF. The gene calls are TRBV5-8 and TRBJ2-1, with D possibly matching TRBD1 (6 bases). This CDR3 is built from 16 residues. Germline CDR1 SGHTS, CDR2 YDEGEE. V gave up 2 bases and J gave up 6 bases, with 18 bases separating them.

As concerns this clone: At one end, the junction sequence differs from germline, possibly due to a read error. The chain employs TRBV13 and TRBJ2-5; D remains unclear. The CDR3 loop spans 12 amino acids. CDR1 PRHDT and CDR2 FYEKMQ come from the germline V gene (reference sequence). This chain's CDR3 is CSSSAAKETQYF. CDR3 nucleotides: TGTTCCAGCAGCGCGGCAAAAGAGACCCAGTACTTC.

CDR3: CASSEARFTYEQYF. The CDR3 region has the DNA TGTGCCAGCAGTGAAGCCAGGTTCACCTACGAGCAGTACTTC. The rearrangement links TRBV2 to TRBJ2-7; no reliable D call. In germline, CDR1 is SNHLY, CDR2 FYNNEI. With 0 bases removed from V and 2 bases from J, the gap between germline ends came to 8 bases. The CDR3 covers 14 residues.

The V gene is TRBV4-1, the J gene TRBJ1-3; weak D call: TRBD1 (5 bases). With 1 base removed from V and 2 bases from J, the gap between germline ends came to 9 bases. The CDR3 covers 15 residues. The germline gives CDR1 MGHRA, CDR2 YSYEKL. The CDR3 here is CASSQASGPGNTIYF. CDR3 coding DNA: TGCGCCAGCAGCCAAGCATCAGGGCCTGGAAACACCATATATTTT.

The chain employs TRBV7-9 and TRBJ1-2, with 7 nucleotides matching TRBD1. V was clipped by 1 base and J by 3 bases; unmatched bases: 8. CDR1 is SEHNR, CDR2 FQNEAQ, per germline (reference sequence). This CDR3 region has 16 residues. CDR3 sequence reads: CASSLGGTARHYGYTF. The DNA of the CDR3 is TGTGCCAGCAGCTTAGGGGGGACAGCGAGGCACTATGGCTACACCTTC.

CDR3 in amino acids: CASSLETTVLTSFSGNTIYF. The CDR3 coding sequence is TGCGCCAGCAGCTTGGAGACGACAGTCCTAACAAGCTTCTCTGGAAACACCATATATTTT. This sequence joins TRBV5-1 and TRBJ1-3; a weak D match, TRBD1 (5 bases). Germline lookup yields CDR1 SGHRS and CDR2 YFSETQ. The V end was cut by 0 bases, the J end by 0 bases, with 22 bases between. This CDR3 is 20 amino acids long. Using reference TRBV5-1 and TRBJ1-3 for the parts outside the CDR3, the full variable domain is KAGVTQTPRYLIKTRGQQVTLSCSPISGHRSVSWYQQTPGQGLQFLFEYFSETQRNKGNFPGRFSGRQFSNSRSEMNVSTLELGDSALYLCASSLETTVLTSFSGNTIYFGEGSWLTVV.

The chain is built from TRBV7-3 and TRBJ1-5; 7 bases map to TRBD1. V gave up 5 bases and J gave up 2 bases; unmatched junction bases: 9. This CDR3 spans 16 amino acids. Germline-derived CDR1 and CDR2 are SGHTA and FQGTGA. The DNA for the CDR3 is TGTGCCAGCAGCCCGGACAGGTTAGGTGGCAATCAGCCCCAGCATTTT. The encoded protein is CASSPDRLGGNQPQHF.

Remarks on this clone: In the same sample, other DNA sequences code for this CDR3. The J gene is TRBJ2-7, the V gene TRBV5-1; weak D call: TRBD1 (6 bases). This CDR3 region has 13 residues. V was shortened by 2 bases and J by 4 bases, with 10 bases between the two germline ends. Germline CDR1 is SGHRS and CDR2 is YFSETQ. Written as DNA, the CDR3 is TGCGCCAGCAGCTTCGGACAGTTGTACGAGCAGTACTTC. Amino acid sequence: CASSFGQLYEQYF.

This chain uses TRBV19 with TRBJ2-1; the match to TRBD2 covers 7 bases. V gave up 7 bases and J gave up 0 bases; unmatched junction bases: 6. The CDR3 is 15 residues long. Germline V CDR1 and CDR2: LNHDA, SQIVND (reference sequence). The CDR3 is CASTLSSGSYNEQFF. In nucleotides, the CDR3 is TGTGCCAGTACCCTGTCTAGCGGCTCCTACAATGAGCAGTTCTTC.

The J gene is TRBJ2-3, the V gene TRBV25-1; D perhaps matches TRBD1 (6 bases). Trimming left V 3 bases short and J 0 bases short, with 10 bases between. Germline V gene sequence: CDR1 MGHDK, CDR2 SYGVNS. The CDR3 has 15 residues. The CDR3 coding sequence is TGTGCCAGCAGTGAGCCGGGACACAGCACAGATACGCAGTATTTT. As protein: CASSEPGHSTDTQYF.

The V gene is TRBV6-5, the J gene TRBJ1-1; possible D gene TRBD1, 6 bases. Germline V gives CDR1 MNHEY, CDR2 SVGAGI. This CDR3 region has 14 residues. V dropped 7 bases and J dropped 5 bases, with 17 bases sitting between them. In DNA form, the CDR3 reads TGTGCCAGCACCCCGCGGGGGGGGCAGACTGAAGCTTTCTTT. The encoded protein is CASTPRGGQTEAFF.

The chain combines TRBV7-9 with TRBJ2-7, with D maybe TRBD1 (5 bases). The V and J ends lost 3 bases and 1 base respectively, with 25 bases between them. The CDR3 contains 19 residues. CDR1 and CDR2 (germline): SEHNR, FQNEAQ (reference sequence). The CDR3 loop is CASSLNENIQGVLSYEQYF. The DNA of the CDR3 is TGTGCCAGCAGCTTGAACGAAAACATTCAGGGTGTTTTATCCTACGAGCAGTACTTC.

This rearrangement joins TRBV7-9 to TRBJ2-2, with TRBD1 matching 7 bases. In germline, CDR1 is SEHNR, CDR2 FQNEAQ (reference sequence). This CDR3 is built from 15 residues. Losses at the gene ends were 4 bases for V and 13 bases for J; bases not matched to a gene: 15. CDR3 coding DNA: TGTGCCAGCAGCTCCCAACCCTTGGGACAGATAACGCTGTTTTTT. Translated, it gives CASSSQPLGQITLFF.